This T cell receptor beta chain was found in a study of response to subunit inactivated influenza vaccine. This clonotype showed up just a few times. TCRdb passed the RT-PCR reads through MiXCR, listing each CDR3 protein once. This table holds roughly 550,000 distinct CDR3 sequences, roughly 23% found once. The sample also formed part of further work on T cells expressing NK-cell markers. That source reports: The authors made TCR beta cDNA libraries by 5'RACE template switching. This switching added a universal primer site and UMIs. Seven of the eight sequenced donors were classified as HCMV-seropositive, and one was classified as seronegative. Alpha-beta TCR T cells were the sole sorting target in several experiments, owing to an anti-gamma-delta TCR antibody. HCMV specificity of expanded NKG2C+ T cell clones remained unclear.

The clonotype originates from a man aged 50-60 years who received an inactivated influenza vaccine. The sequencing here drew on CD4+ T cells sorted from PBMCs, taken roughly 12 days after vaccination.

CDR3 coding DNA: TGTGCCACCCGCGACAGGGATCTGACTGAAGCTTTCTTT. Its translation: CATRDRDLTEAFF. The chain recombines TRBV24-1 with TRBJ1-1; 7 bases fit TRBD1. Germline CDR1 reads KGHDR; CDR2 reads SFDVKD. V shed 9 bases and J 5 bases; nucleotides not matched to a gene: 8. The CDR3 loop spans 13 amino acids.